Detailed here is one TCR beta chain. Its antigen is still unknown. No much larger clone exists at a distance of one base, and base qualities are not known. These data come from a study of T cells in Graves' hyperthyroidism and ophthalmopathy (dated by TCRdb to the late 2010s). For the wider study: Peripheral blood samples were taken at initial diagnosis, before any treatment was given. To identify distinguishing TCR V-J signatures, a discovery cohort of around 100 patients was used, comprising 43 with Graves' ophthalmopathy and around 60 with stable Graves' hyperthyroidism. An independent validation cohort of about 19 hyperthyroidism patients and roughly 16 patients who later progressed to ophthalmopathy tested prospective prediction of ophthalmopathy. The 90 or so discovery patients were randomly split 7:3 into training and test sets. In roughly six Graves' hyperthyroidism patients, the study also compared T-cell repertoires from thyroid tissue with T-cell repertoires from blood. Once sampling was done, hyperthyroidism patients were given methimazole at a starting dose of 30 mg daily, whereas ophthalmopathy patients were given high-dose intravenous methylprednisolone. The paper describes TCR Vbeta CDR3 sequencing of about 140 peripheral blood samples, made up of fewer than 50 ophthalmopathy patients, around 78 hyperthyroidism patients and 17 progressor patients.

TCR beta CDR3 regions were amplified from RNA transcripts. For the first round of RT-PCR on the TCR CDR3, the HTBI primer set was used together with the Qiagen OneStep RT-PCR kit. Libraries were constructed in a second round of multiplex PCR, after which size selection and purification were carried out. Libraries were sequenced paired-end with 100 bp reads on an Illumina HiSeq2000. In the paper's pipeline: Raw data were processed with SOAPnuke, discarding reads with adapters, uncalled bases, mean Phred below 15, or no exact constant-primer or identifier match. COPE v1.2.5 was used to merge the high-quality paired reads, and each unique nucleotide sequence was defined as a clonotype. Clonotypes were aligned to IMGT TRBV, TRBD and TRBJ reference segments using MiTCR v1.1. Only V-J combinations with frequency above 0.0001, covering approximately 99% of repertoires, were analysed. The TCS score was defined as F50 (clonal expansion) divided by E x V (chaos), with BLOSUM62-based TCRdist calculated between CDR3 peptides within each V-J. Welch's t-statistics and random forest reduced around 520 V-J features to 10 to 15, which were used in a naive Bayes classifier (R e1071). The Morisita-Horn index was used to measure how similar the thyroid and blood repertoires were. The raw public reads went through TCRdb reprocessing: fastp at Q25, MiXCR clone calling, in-frame beta chains kept. Here each entry gathers all rows of one CDR3 protein and keeps the most common genes and DNA. These V and J calls originate from TCRdb's pipeline instead of the authors' own analysis. The sample profile shows hundreds of thousands of distinct CDR3 sequences; roughly 37% of them were found once. The top ten hold 7.5% to 9.5% of the sample.

The germline V gene yields ENHRY for CDR1 and SYGVKD for CDR2. The CDR3 covers 13 residues, taking in both the cysteine and the phenylalanine. Only the CDR3 portion is preserved as DNA: 39 bases, with reading frame beginning at the first base. V drops 2 bases and J drops 5 bases, leaving 9 bases in between. Stable Graves' hyperthyroidism was defined as the absence of progression to ophthalmopathy over 18 months of follow-up. Hyperthyroidism patients were newly diagnosed, had a disease duration of under 2 months, and were aged 18 to 65 years. Any patient with an uncontrolled infection, another autoimmune disease, pregnancy or lactation was excluded. Diagnoses relied on clinical symptoms, serum thyroxine and TRAb, thyroid ultrasound and orbital computed tomography. PBMCs were separated from roughly 10 ml of fresh peripheral blood using Ficoll-Paque density gradient centrifugation. Total RNA was extracted with Trizol reagent, and quality was checked on an Agilent 2100 Bioanalyzer.

Findings and caveats that apply to the study as a whole: A 13 V-J signature model separated ophthalmopathy from stable hyperthyroidism, with 87.88% sensitivity and 81.08% specificity in cross-validation and 80%/75% in testing. Most expanded thyroid clonotypes (frequency above 0.001) were also detected in blood, a finding suggesting that blood repertoires may reflect thyroid immune responses. In validation, the model predicted progression to ophthalmopathy with over 65% sensitivity and over 72% specificity, a median of roughly seven months before onset. No statistical method was used to fix the sample size in advance, and group allocation was not hidden from the investigators.

This sequence was found in a man aged 18 to 29 with Graves' hyperthyroidism. Sequenced input: blood. The chain is encoded by TRBV10-3 joined to TRBJ1-1; the D gene identity is not certain. The CDR3 protein: CAISEARRTEAFF. The nucleotide sequence is given as TGTGCCATCAGTGAGGCGAGACGGACTGAAGCTTTCTTT.